The sequence of this TCR beta chain was determined in a study of lymphopenia after photon versus proton radiotherapy. The germline gives CDR1 SGHDT, CDR2 YYEEEE. The CDR3 totals 15 residues. Trimming left V 2 bases short and J 1 base short, with 12 bases between. Profiling relied on immunoSEQ multiplex PCR, and the TCRdb table lists in-frame clones only, not all of them. Among some 38,000 clones, about 94% were seen once, and the ten largest hold approximately 14%. General observations from the study: Proton therapy kept repertoires fairly stable, unlike photons, which gained effector/memory cells. Post-nadir diversity loss with photons came from oligoclonal expansion, particularly CD8+ Temra cells. Authors raise, but do not show, better survival with proton therapy. A bigger post-nadir fall in TCR diversity correlated inversely with survival time in deceased patients.

As regards this clone: The antigen is not known.

The chain joins TRBV5-6 to TRBJ1-1; the D gene is possibly TRBD1 (6 bases). This sequence was found in a man in his sixties with cholangiocarcinoma. The source material was peripheral blood, sampled from a patient treated with photon-based radiotherapy. CDR3 DNA: TGTGCCAGCAGCTTAAGGGGGGGTCCGAACACTGAAGCTTTCTTT. It is translated as CASSLRGGPNTEAFF. The full variable domain, its missing parts supplied by reference TRBV5-6 and TRBJ1-1, is DAGVTQSPTHLIKTRGQQVTLRCSPKSGHDTVSWYQQALGQGPQFIFQYYEEEERQRGNFPDRFSGHQFPNYSSELNVNALLLGDSALYLCASSLRGGPNTEAFFGQGTRLTVV.